This T cell receptor (beta chain) was recovered during a study of blood T cells in healthy people across ages. General study points: Age brought a roughly linear fall in TCR beta diversity measured per million T cells.

A second PCR of roughly 7 to 11 cycles used a sample-barcoded 5' primer and a J-beta primer mix. TCRdb re-derived calls from the 5' RACE reads in MiXCR, one entry per CDR3 protein. The sample has 710,000 or so distinct CDR3 sequences; approximately 21% are singletons. The CDR3 contains 12 residues. Germline CDR1 is DFQATT and CDR2 is SNEGSKA (reference sequence). Remarks on this clonotype: Its target is unknown.

This chain connects TRBV20-1 to TRBJ1-1, with D possibly TRBD1 on 5 matching bases. Sequenced input: blood. The clonotype comes from a man aged 65-85 years in good health. The CDR3 here is CNAGGAGTEAFF. The CDR3 DNA reads as TGCAACGCGGGCGGGGCAGGAACTGAAGCTTTCTTT.